This T cell receptor beta chain is drawn from a study of T cell clones after liver transplantation. Trimming took 5 bases from V and 2 from J, leaving 10 bases between them. This CDR3 contains 13 residues. Germline assignment: CDR1 SGHTA and CDR2 FQGNSA. Method: immunoSEQ multiplex PCR; TCRdb's copy keeps in-frame clones and lacks some. This table holds 70,000 to 80,000 clones, over 85% found once. The TCR was taken from a human donor who received a liver transplant. The J gene is TRBJ2-7, the V gene TRBV7-2, with D hard to call. Specimen: CD4+ T cells from blood, collected before liver transplant. The CDR3 loop reads CASSQRRAYEQYF. DNA for the CDR3: TGTGCCAGCAGCCAAAGGCGAGCCTACGAGCAGTACTTC.